Listed below are T cell receptor beta chains from one sample, sequenced in a study of blood T cell repertoires in COVID-19. Profiled with immunoSEQ multiplex PCR; TCRdb holds only in-frame clones, not every one. The repertoire consists of about 180,000 clones, with approximately 83% occurring once and the leading ten covering approximately 1.5%. Sequencing used peripheral blood. These receptors were obtained from a human donor in a cohort sampled during active COVID-19. Each CDR3 is given with its conserved first and last residue. D genes are given only for firm matches. For some rows the clone size is stated as once, few or many, or as a class when expanded; others skip it.

D gene: TRBD2
clone size: NA
V gene: TRBV11-2
J gene: TRBJ2-7
CDR3 protein: CASSPRTSGIINEQYF
CDR3 DNA: TGTGCCAGCAGCCCGAGGACTAGCGGGATAATAAACGAGCAGTACTTC

D gene: NA
clone size: NA
V gene: TRBV2
J gene: TRBJ2-5
CDR3 protein: CASRAAETQYF
CDR3 DNA: TGTGCCAGCAGGGCTGCCGAGACCCAGTACTTC

D gene: TRBD2
clone size: NA
V gene: TRBV6-5
J gene: TRBJ2-7
CDR3 protein: CASKAGGPYEQYF
CDR3 DNA: TGTGCCAGCAAAGCGGGGGGGCCCTACGAGCAGTACTTC

D gene: NA
clone size: NA
V gene: TRBV5-4
J gene: TRBJ1-1
CDR3 protein: CASSQGVSDTEAFF
CDR3 DNA: TGTGCCAGCAGCCAGGGTGTCTCGGACACTGAAGCTTTCTTT

D gene: TRBD1
clone size: NA
V gene: TRBV7-9
J gene: TRBJ1-2
CDR3 protein: CASSYGQGVGYTF
CDR3 DNA: TGTGCCAGCAGCTACGGACAGGGGGTAGGCTACACCTTC

D gene: TRBD1
clone size: NA
V gene: TRBV6-2/TRBV6-3
J gene: TRBJ1-4
CDR3 protein: CASSYSTRGAEKLFF
CDR3 DNA: TGTGCCAGCAGTTACTCGACCAGGGGGGCTGAAAAACTGTTTTTT

D gene: NA
clone size: NA
V gene: TRBV11-2
J gene: TRBJ1-1
CDR3 protein: CASSLNRANTEAFF
CDR3 DNA: TGTGCCAGCAGCTTGAACAGGGCAAACACTGAAGCTTTCTTT

D gene: NA
clone size: NA
V gene: TRBV19
J gene: TRBJ1-2
CDR3 protein: CASSIERGLGYGYTF
CDR3 DNA: TGTGCCAGTAGTATAGAGAGGGGACTGGGCTATGGCTACACCTTC

D gene: NA
clone size: NA
V gene: TRBV7-3
J gene: TRBJ2-2
CDR3 protein: CASSFRVTGELFF
CDR3 DNA: TGTGCCAGCAGCTTCAGGGTCACCGGGGAGCTGTTTTTT

D gene: TRBD1
clone size: NA
V gene: TRBV12-3/TRBV12-4
J gene: TRBJ2-7
CDR3 protein: CASSGTDSYEQYF
CDR3 DNA: TGTGCCAGCAGTGGGACAGATTCCTACGAGCAGTACTTC

D gene: TRBD1
clone size: few
V gene: TRBV7-2
J gene: TRBJ2-7
CDR3 protein: CASWGQGAREQYF
CDR3 DNA: TGTGCCAGCTGGGGACAGGGGGCGCGCGAGCAGTACTTC

D gene: NA
clone size: few
V gene: TRBV7-2
J gene: TRBJ1-5
CDR3 protein: CASSFGSSNQPQHF
CDR3 DNA: TGTGCCAGCAGCTTCGGGTCGAGCAATCAGCCCCAGCATTTT

D gene: NA
clone size: NA
V gene: TRBV6-2/TRBV6-3
J gene: TRBJ2-7
CDR3 protein: CASSTIGGEQYF
CDR3 DNA: TGTGCCAGCAGCACAATTGGAGGCGAGCAGTACTTC

D gene: TRBD1
clone size: NA
V gene: TRBV6-2/TRBV6-3
J gene: TRBJ1-1
CDR3 protein: CASSPEGARTTEAFF
CDR3 DNA: TGTGCCAGCAGCCCGGAGGGGGCTAGGACGACTGAAGCTTTCTTT

D gene: NA
clone size: NA
V gene: TRBV19
J gene: TRBJ2-7
CDR3 protein: CASSGGIGSYEQYF
CDR3 DNA: TGTGCCAGTAGTGGGGGGATAGGTTCCTACGAGCAGTACTTC

D gene: NA
clone size: once
V gene: TRBV24-1
J gene: TRBJ2-7
CDR3 protein: CATSSKAPSYEQYF
CDR3 DNA: TGTGCCACCAGTTCTAAAGCGCCTTCCTACGAGCAGTACTTC

D gene: NA
clone size: few
V gene: TRBV6-5
J gene: TRBJ1-2
CDR3 protein: CASSLGTGKYGYTF
CDR3 DNA: TGTGCCAGCAGTCTGGGAACAGGGAAGTATGGCTACACCTTC

D gene: TRBD1
clone size: NA
V gene: TRBV5-1
J gene: TRBJ2-5
CDR3 protein: CASSSQGAQETQYF
CDR3 DNA: TGCGCCAGCAGCTCCCAGGGGGCCCAAGAGACCCAGTACTTC

D gene: TRBD2
clone size: NA
V gene: TRBV20-1
J gene: TRBJ2-7
CDR3 protein: CSWGGYEQYF
CDR3 DNA: TGCAGTTGGGGGGGTTACGAGCAGTACTTC

D gene: TRBD1
clone size: NA
V gene: TRBV27
J gene: TRBJ1-2
CDR3 protein: CASSGQGALVGYGYTF
CDR3 DNA: TGTGCCAGCAGTGGACAGGGGGCGCTTGTAGGATATGGCTACACCTTC

D gene: TRBD2
clone size: NA
V gene: TRBV4-1
J gene: TRBJ2-7
CDR3 protein: CASSQLTSGGAYEQYF
CDR3 DNA: TGCGCCAGCAGCCAACTGACTAGCGGGGGGGCCTACGAGCAGTACTTC

D gene: TRBD1
clone size: NA
V gene: TRBV27
J gene: TRBJ1-6
CDR3 protein: CASSIGQGARGSPLHF
CDR3 DNA: TGTGCCAGCAGTATCGGACAGGGTGCACGAGGATCACCCCTCCACTTT

D gene: TRBD1
clone size: once
V gene: TRBV5-4
J gene: TRBJ2-7
CDR3 protein: CASSFQGADEQYF
CDR3 DNA: TGTGCCAGCAGCTTCCAGGGGGCAGATGAGCAGTACTTC

D gene: NA
clone size: NA
V gene: TRBV5-6
J gene: TRBJ1-1
CDR3 protein: CASTGMGLPYAEAFF
CDR3 DNA: TGTGCCAGCACAGGGATGGGTCTTCCCTACGCTGAAGCTTTCTTT

D gene: TRBD1
clone size: NA
V gene: TRBV28
J gene: TRBJ1-2
CDR3 protein: CAINSGQDYGYTF
CDR3 DNA: TGTGCCATAAACAGTGGACAGGATTATGGCTACACCTTC

D gene: NA
clone size: NA
V gene: TRBV4-3
J gene: TRBJ1-2
CDR3 protein: CASSQEGQGGGYTF
CDR3 DNA: TGCGCCAGCAGCCAAGAAGGGCAGGGCGGTGGCTACACCTTC

D gene: TRBD1
clone size: NA
V gene: TRBV29-1
J gene: TRBJ2-7
CDR3 protein: CSVEGQGIDYEQYF
CDR3 DNA: TGCAGCGTTGAAGGACAGGGTATTGACTACGAGCAGTACTTC

D gene: NA
clone size: NA
V gene: TRBV27
J gene: TRBJ2-7
CDR3 protein: CASSLSPGYEQYF
CDR3 DNA: TGTGCCAGCAGCCTAAGCCCAGGCTACGAGCAGTACTTC

D gene: NA
clone size: NA
V gene: TRBV5-4
J gene: TRBJ1-4
CDR3 protein: CATSPVAQGEKLFF
CDR3 DNA: TGTGCCACCTCGCCTGTCGCACAGGGTGAAAAACTGTTTTTT

D gene: NA
clone size: NA
V gene: TRBV19
J gene: TRBJ2-3
CDR3 protein: CASSITDYGGTDTQYF
CDR3 DNA: TGTGCCAGTAGTATTACTGACTACGGGGGCACAGATACGCAGTATTTT

D gene: TRBD2
clone size: NA
V gene: TRBV6-4
J gene: TRBJ2-3
CDR3 protein: CASGASGTADTQYF
CDR3 DNA: TGTGCCAGCGGTGCTAGCGGGACCGCAGATACGCAGTATTTT

D gene: NA
clone size: NA
V gene: TRBV6-5
J gene: TRBJ1-1
CDR3 protein: CASTLQGTEAFF
CDR3 DNA: TGTGCCAGCACGCTCCAGGGGACTGAAGCTTTCTTT

D gene: TRBD1
clone size: NA
V gene: TRBV3-1/TRBV3-2
J gene: TRBJ2-3
CDR3 protein: CASSQETGSQDTQYF
CDR3 DNA: TGTGCCAGCAGCCAAGAGACAGGGTCTCAGGATACGCAGTATTTT

D gene: TRBD1
clone size: few
V gene: TRBV2
J gene: TRBJ1-2
CDR3 protein: CASSDRTGNYGYTF
CDR3 DNA: TGTGCCAGCAGTGATCGGACAGGGAATTATGGCTACACCTTC

D gene: TRBD1
clone size: NA
V gene: TRBV10-3
J gene: TRBJ1-6
CDR3 protein: CAISELTGSSPLHF
CDR3 DNA: TGTGCCATCAGTGAGTTGACAGGGTCTTCACCCCTCCACTTT

D gene: TRBD1
clone size: NA
V gene: TRBV6-6
J gene: TRBJ1-5
CDR3 protein: CASTNRAGGNNQPQHF
CDR3 DNA: TGTGCCAGCACTAACAGGGCAGGGGGGAACAATCAGCCCCAGCATTTT

D gene: NA
clone size: NA
V gene: TRBV5-1
J gene: TRBJ1-2
CDR3 protein: CASSLAAVYGYTF
CDR3 DNA: TGCGCCAGCAGCTTGGCGGCGGTATATGGCTACACCTTC

D gene: NA
clone size: NA
V gene: TRBV19
J gene: TRBJ1-2
CDR3 protein: CASSIYGTNINYGYTF
CDR3 DNA: TGTGCCAGTAGTATTTATGGGACAAATATTAACTATGGCTACACCTTC

D gene: TRBD1
clone size: NA
V gene: TRBV10-2
J gene: TRBJ1-2
CDR3 protein: CASSPQGVDGYTF
CDR3 DNA: TGCGCCAGCAGTCCACAGGGGGTAGATGGCTACACCTTC

D gene: NA
clone size: once
V gene: TRBV5-1
J gene: TRBJ1-1
CDR3 protein: CASSLIFTPGNTEAFF
CDR3 DNA: TGCGCCAGCAGCTTGATATTTACGCCGGGGAACACTGAAGCTTTCTTT

D gene: NA
clone size: NA
V gene: TRBV12-3/TRBV12-4
J gene: TRBJ2-7
CDR3 protein: CASSQAYEQYF
CDR3 DNA: TGTGCCAGCAGCCAAGCATACGAGCAGTACTTC

D gene: NA
clone size: once
V gene: TRBV2
J gene: TRBJ2-1
CDR3 protein: CASSGRDTLVNEQFF
CDR3 DNA: TGTGCCAGCAGTGGCCGGGACACCCTCGTCAATGAGCAGTTCTTC

D gene: NA
clone size: once
V gene: TRBV7-9
J gene: TRBJ1-6
CDR3 protein: CASSAPRQGNSPLHF
CDR3 DNA: TGTGCCAGCAGCGCACCCAGGCAGGGAAATTCACCCCTCCACTTT

D gene: NA
clone size: NA
V gene: TRBV12-3/TRBV12-4
J gene: TRBJ1-2
CDR3 protein: CASSLAAGYGYTF
CDR3 DNA: TGTGCCAGCAGTTTAGCGGCAGGGTATGGCTACACCTTC

D gene: NA
clone size: NA
V gene: TRBV11-3
J gene: TRBJ2-3
CDR3 protein: CASSHQGWADTQYF
CDR3 DNA: TGTGCCAGCAGCCACCAGGGGTGGGCAGATACGCAGTATTTT

D gene: TRBD1
clone size: NA
V gene: TRBV13
J gene: TRBJ2-7
CDR3 protein: CASSLGPGQGAYEQYF
CDR3 DNA: TGTGCCAGCAGCTTAGGCCCTGGACAGGGGGCCTACGAGCAGTACTTC

D gene: NA
clone size: NA
V gene: TRBV6-5
J gene: TRBJ1-1
CDR3 protein: CASSYSGTPNTEAFF
CDR3 DNA: TGTGCCAGCAGTTACTCCGGGACACCGAACACTGAAGCTTTCTTT

D gene: TRBD1
clone size: NA
V gene: TRBV19
J gene: TRBJ1-5
CDR3 protein: CASSIDNRGLSNQPQHF
CDR3 DNA: TGTGCCAGTAGTATAGATAACAGGGGGTTAAGCAATCAGCCCCAGCATTTT

D gene: NA
clone size: once
V gene: TRBV28
J gene: TRBJ2-1
CDR3 protein: CASSLRGAGYNEQFF
CDR3 DNA: TGTGCCAGCAGTTTACGCGGGGCAGGCTACAATGAGCAGTTCTTC

D gene: NA
clone size: NA
V gene: TRBV7-9
J gene: TRBJ2-7
CDR3 protein: CASSPPAGVYEQYF
CDR3 DNA: TGTGCCAGCAGCCCGCCTGCAGGGGTCTACGAGCAGTACTTC

D gene: TRBD2
clone size: NA
V gene: TRBV24-1
J gene: TRBJ2-1
CDR3 protein: CATSDLWAGDEQFF
CDR3 DNA: TGTGCCACCAGTGATTTATGGGCGGGGGATGAGCAGTTCTTC

D gene: NA
clone size: NA
V gene: TRBV20-1
J gene: TRBJ1-3
CDR3 protein: CSARDSYTIYF
CDR3 DNA: TGCAGTGCTAGAGATTCATACACCATATATTTT

D gene: NA
clone size: NA
V gene: TRBV6-5
J gene: TRBJ2-7
CDR3 protein: CASRTAPSSYEQYF
CDR3 DNA: TGTGCCAGCAGGACAGCCCCATCCTCCTACGAGCAGTACTTC

D gene: NA
clone size: few
V gene: TRBV6-1
J gene: TRBJ1-5
CDR3 protein: CASSEDAENQPQHF
CDR3 DNA: TGTGCCAGCAGTGAAGATGCGGAAAATCAGCCCCAGCATTTT